This record concerns one T cell receptor beta chain sequence. Its specificity is unknown. This record belongs to a study of CD8 T cells in Susac syndrome. Points from the study as a whole: It was acknowledged in the study that the number of individuals who were included in its TCR sequencing and HLA analysis was relatively small.

V trimming: 6 bases; J trimming: 3 bases; junction bases outside the gene matches: 4. Germline loops: CDR1 SQVTM, CDR2 ANQGSEA. This CDR3 spans 13 amino acids. TCR beta was sequenced from blood CD8+ and CD4+ T cells. The authors reverse transcribed roughly 0.5 to 1 ug RNA with random hexamers. Across 54 Vbeta and 13 Jbeta, TCR beta CDR3 was amplified with immunoSEQ multiplex PCR. TCRdb fed the immunoSEQ multiplex PCR reads into MiXCR, producing one record per CDR3 protein. The table has around 200,000 distinct CDR3 sequences, 85% to 95% seen once. The sample taken for sequencing was CD4+ T cells from PBMCs. The chain joins TRBV29-1 to TRBJ1-1; 10 positions match TRBD1. The receptor was isolated from a human donor with multiple sclerosis. The CDR3 loop is CSVPGQGYTEAFF. CDR3 DNA: TGCAGCGTGCCGGGACAGGGGTACACTGAAGCTTTCTTT.